This T cell receptor (beta chain) derives from a study of identical twins. Study-level findings and limits: Whereas memory repertoires showed no such difference, abundant cord blood beta clonotypes carried fewer insertions. For zero-insertion analyses, partial confounding could come from invariant MAIT and iNKT cells.

The CDR3 is 12 amino acids. V shed 5 bases and J shed 0 bases, with 8 bases lying between them. CDR1 is SQVTM and CDR2 is ANQGSEA in the germline V gene. Template switching, a step in the protocol, added a universal primer site, and cDNA carried unique molecular identifiers. TCRdb reprocessed the 5' RACE reads via MiXCR and lists one record per CDR3 protein. The sample records roughly 770,000 distinct CDR3 sequences, roughly 18% being singletons. Of note for this clonotype: Its antigen remains unidentified.

The same sample was also studied in work on T cells expressing NK-cell markers. As that report states: These clonotypes additionally ranked first within the CD3+CD56-NKG2C+ fraction of several donors.

The TCR originated in a woman under 30 in good health. Input material: PBMCs. The chain has TRBV29-1 and TRBJ2-7, with D possibly TRBD2 on 5 matching bases. CDR3 sequence: CSVREISYEQYF. CDR3 DNA sequence: TGCAGCGTTCGGGAAATCTCCTACGAGCAGTACTTC.